A single sample is the source of the 7 T cell receptor beta chains below, sequenced in a study of shared clonotypes between healthy human individuals. Sequencing used immunoSEQ multiplex PCR; TCRdb keeps in-frame clones, though not all of them. The sample yields nearly 1 million clones, approximately 76% seen once. The sequenced material came from memory CD4+ T cells sorted from blood. Subset in this sample: CD45RA-negative fraction. The receptors stem from a man between 18 and 35 years old in good health.

This clone was counted only a few times. The genes are TRBV5-1 and TRBJ1-1, with a possible D match to TRBD1 (5 bases). Per the germline V gene, CDR1 is SGHRS and CDR2 is YFSETQ. The CDR3 sequence is 18 residues long. V gave up 4 bases and J gave up 1 base, with 23 bases separating them. CDR3 coding DNA: TGCGCCAGCAGCCCTTGGTACGGGACCCCGACGCGGAACACTGAAGCTTTCTTT. The encoded protein is CASSPWYGTPTRNTEAFF.

The chain uses TRBV4-1 and TRBJ2-2; no firm D call. The CDR3 runs 11 residues. Germline values: CDR1 MGHRA, CDR2 YSYEKL. V dropped 0 bases and J dropped 9 bases, with 2 bases sitting between them. For the CDR3, the DNA is TGCGCCAGCAGCCAAGATAGGGAGCTGTTTTTT. Its protein product is CASSQDRELFF.

This clone was counted a few times. The chain carries TRBV27 and TRBJ2-2; 7 bases align to TRBD1. CDR1 MNHEY and CDR2 SMNVEV come from the germline V gene (reference sequence). Trimming took 5 bases from V and 0 from J; bases not matched to a gene: 9. The CDR3 spans 17 residues. The CDR3 sequence: CASSPLQGQTNTGELFF. The CDR3 DNA reads TGTGCCAGCAGTCCCCTTCAGGGACAGACGAACACCGGGGAGCTGTTTTTT.

The chain is built from TRBV30 and TRBJ1-2, with unresolved D. The CDR3 has 14 amino acids. Germline V lookup: CDR1 GTSNPN, CDR2 SVGIG (reference sequence). Trimming removed 3 bases from V and 8 bases from J, with 19 bases in between. The DNA of the CDR3 is TGTGCCTGGAGGCGGAGGACTGAGTCTATGGGCTACACCTTC. Residues: CAWRRRTESMGYTF.

This clone was found a few times. J is TRBJ1-1 and V is TRBV28; the D is unclear. The CDR3 contains 12 residues. Per the germline V gene, CDR1 is MDHEN and CDR2 is SYDVKM. The V and J ends lost 2 bases and 5 bases respectively, with 6 bases between them. Written as DNA, the CDR3 is TGTGCCAGCAGTTTAGCAGCAACTGAAGCTTTCTTT. It translates to CASSLAATEAFF.

This clone was detected a few times. The V and J genes are TRBV4-1 and TRBJ1-1; D is possibly TRBD1 (5 bases). This CDR3 comprises 14 residues. Germline V gives CDR1 MGHRA, CDR2 YSYEKL. The V end was cut by 4 bases, the J end by 3 bases, with 12 bases between. Here the CDR3 reads CASSLARDDTEAFF. As DNA, the CDR3 is TGCGCCAGCAGCCTCGCCAGGGATGACACTGAAGCTTTCTTT.

CDR3 nucleotide sequence: TGCGCCAGCAGCCACCGGACAGACTATGTGAACACTGAAGCTTTCTTT. It translates to CASSHRTDYVNTEAFF. The J gene is TRBJ1-1, the V gene TRBV4-1; D perhaps matches TRBD1 (6 bases). The germline gives CDR1 MGHRA, CDR2 YSYEKL. V lost 3 bases, J lost 0 bases, and 14 bases lay in between. The CDR3 runs to 16 residues.